This passage covers 18 T cell receptor beta chains from one sample sequenced in a study of blood T cells in healthy people across ages (dated by TCRdb to the mid-2010s). The library relied on 5' RACE. This sample was sequenced with an Illumina HiSeq 2500. A second PCR of about 7 to 12 cycles was run with a J-beta primer mix and a sample-barcoded 5' primer. The raw public reads went through TCRdb reprocessing: fastp at Q25, MiXCR clone calling, in-frame beta chains kept. Every CDR3 protein is listed once, alongside the most common genes and DNA of its rows. For this sample the table gives 870,000 or so distinct CDR3 sequences, of which around 30% were detected only once. Approximately 15% of the sample belongs to the ten largest clones. Sequenced: blood. Receptors were obtained from a woman aged 80 or older in good health.

This chain connects TRBV14 to TRBJ1-1, with D possibly matching TRBD1 (5 bases). Trimming cost V 4 bases and J 5 bases, with 23 bases left between them. Germline V gene sequence: CDR1 SGHDN, CDR2 FVKESK. CDR3 length: 17 amino acids. CDR3 in DNA: TGTGCCAGCAGCCTTGGCGGGGCGCCAGTTAGGAGTACTGAAGCTTTCTTT. Translating it yields CASSLGGAPVRSTEAFF.

The rearrangement links TRBV6-2 or TRBV6-3 to TRBJ2-2, with D possibly matching TRBD2 (7 bases). The germline V and J ends were trimmed by 8 bases and 2 bases, with 24 bases remaining between them. CDR1 MNHEY and CDR2 SVGEGT come from the germline V gene. This CDR3 has 18 residues. The CDR3 region has the DNA TGTGCCAGCTCCCTGATCCTAGTCGGGGGGCATAACACCGGGGAGCTGTTTTTT. Translated, it gives CASSLILVGGHNTGELFF.

This clonotype was seen at least ten times. The CDR3 DNA follows: TGCGCCAGCAGCCCAGACGACAGATATGGCTACACCTTC. Residues: CASSPDDRYGYTF. This rearrangement joins TRBV5-1 to TRBJ1-2; D possibly corresponds to TRBD1 (5 bases). Trimming left V 4 bases short and J 5 bases short, with 12 bases between. Germline loops: CDR1 SGHRS, CDR2 YFSETQ. The CDR3 has 13 residues.

With regard to this clonotype: A clone one base away is much larger, so this may be a read error. V gene TRBV5-1 combines with J gene TRBJ2-5; 7 bases fit TRBD1. The V gene's germline CDR1 is SGHRS and CDR2 YFSETQ. This CDR3 region has 14 residues. CDR3 nucleotide sequence: TGCGCCAGCAGCTCCACCGGGACAGAAGAGGCCCAGTACTTC. This sequence encodes CASSSTGTEEAQYF.

This clonotype was picked up many times. The chain employs TRBV4-3 and TRBJ2-5; D is undetermined. The CDR3 runs 15 residues. V lost 4 bases and J 1 base, leaving 13 bases between the germline ends. The germline CDR1 and CDR2 sequences are LGHNA and YSLEER. This CDR3 reads CASSLNRLSQETQYF. In DNA form, the CDR3 reads TGCGCCAGCAGCCTAAATCGACTCAGCCAAGAGACCCAGTACTTC.

The CDR3 sequence is CATGQGVPDTQYF. The CDR3 nucleotides are TGTGCCACGGGACAGGGGGTGCCTGATACGCAGTATTTT. The V gene is TRBV2, the J gene TRBJ2-3, with 11 bases identical to TRBD1. The CDR3 has 13 amino acids. CDR1 and CDR2 from the germline V gene are SNHLY and FYNNEI. V trimming: 10 bases; J trimming: 6 bases; junction bases outside the gene matches: 6.

As for this clonotype: This sequence may be a read error, since a much larger clone differs from it by one base. This sequence joins TRBV27 and TRBJ1-5; no reliable D call. From germline, CDR1 is MNHEY and CDR2 SMNVEV (reference sequence). V was trimmed by 5 bases and J by 7 bases, leaving 9 bases between them. This CDR3 comprises 12 residues. DNA of the CDR3: TGTGCCAGCAGTCCTAACAAACAGCCCCAGCATTTT. Protein: CASSPNKQPQHF.

Comment on this clonotype: A much larger clone differs by one base, so this may be a read error. The chain links TRBV27 to TRBJ2-6; a possible D gene is TRBD2 (7 bases). CDR3 length equals 17 residues. Germline CDR1 MNHEY, CDR2 SMNVEV (reference sequence). CDR3 protein: CASSFWRGPSGANVPTF. The CDR3 nucleotides are TGTGCCAGCAGTTTCTGGCGGGGGCCCTCTGGGGCCAACGTCCCGACTTTC.

Many counts were recorded for this clonotype. The chain has TRBV3-1 and TRBJ2-7; D is unclear. V was shortened by 1 base and J by 4 bases, with 5 bases between the two germline ends. This CDR3 is 12 amino acids long. Germline V gives CDR1 LGHDT, CDR2 YNNKEL (reference sequence). CDR3 sequence reads: CASSQVGYEQYF. CDR3 bases: TGTGCCAGCAGCCAAGTGGGTTACGAGCAGTACTTC.

As to this clonotype: The junction differs from germline at one of its ends, possibly a read error. The chain carries TRBV3-1 and TRBJ2-4; 8 nucleotides match TRBD1. With the DNA end fitting TRBJ2-7 better, the J assignment may be wrong. This CDR3 is built from 15 residues. Germline lookup yields CDR1 LGHDT and CDR2 YNNKEL (reference sequence). CDR3 nucleotides: TGTACCAGCAGCCCTTCCTCCGACAGGGGTGACGAGCAGTACTTC. Protein: CTSSPSSDRGDEQYF.

Comments on this clonotype: This could be a read error, since a much larger clone is one nucleotide away. The V and J genes are TRBV7-2 and TRBJ2-5; perhaps TRBD1 as D (5 bases). Trimming cost V 4 bases and J 12 bases, with 18 bases left between them. The CDR3 has 13 amino acids. The germline gives CDR1 SGHTA, CDR2 FQGNSA. In nucleotides, the CDR3 is TGTGCCAGCAGCTCGAAATCAAGGGGTTCTGAGTACTTC. Amino acid sequence: CASSSKSRGSEYF.

This clonotype was observed at least ten times. This chain connects TRBV10-3 to TRBJ2-3; D may be TRBD2 (7 bases). The ends were cut back, 10 bases at V and 2 bases at J, with 16 bases in the middle. Germline values: CDR1 ENHRY, CDR2 SYGVKD. This CDR3 contains 14 residues. The CDR3 region has the DNA TGTGCCACCGCCCGGGGGGACAACACAGATACGCAGTATTTT. It translates to CATARGDNTDTQYF.

This clonotype was picked up many times. This chain uses TRBV7-2 with TRBJ2-3, with 7 bases matching TRBD2. V gave up 1 base and J gave up 2 bases; unmatched junction bases: 15. This CDR3 has 19 residues. The germline V gene has CDR1 SGHTA and CDR2 FQGNSA. The CDR3 DNA sequence: TGTGCCAGCAGCTTAGGCGGAAATGTCGGGCGGGGGTTCACAGATACGCAGTATTTT. Protein sequence: CASSLGGNVGRGFTDTQYF.

This clonotype was counted ten times or more. The J gene is TRBJ2-5, the V gene TRBV9; 10 bases line up with TRBD2. With V trimmed by 3 bases and J by 5 bases, 10 bases remained unmatched. This CDR3 has 16 amino acids. Germline V gene sequence: CDR1 SGDLS, CDR2 YYNGEE. The CDR3 sequence: CASSAEAGGPRETQYF. In DNA, the CDR3 is TGTGCCAGCAGCGCGGAAGCGGGGGGGCCGAGGGAGACCCAGTACTTC.

J is TRBJ1-2 and V is TRBV13; D remains ambiguous. V lost 2 bases and J lost 5, with 9 bases in between. In germline, CDR1 is PRHDT, CDR2 FYEKMQ (reference sequence). The CDR3 loop spans 13 amino acids. The CDR3 DNA follows: TGTGCCAGCAGCTTACGGATTACTTATGGCTACACCTTC. Translated: CASSLRITYGYTF.

This clonotype appeared a few times. CDR3 DNA: TGTGCCAGCAGTTTAGGACAGGTCGGGGGTCAGCCCCAGCATTTT. It yields the protein CASSLGQVGGQPQHF. The gene calls are TRBV12-3 or TRBV12-4 and TRBJ1-5; D perhaps matches TRBD1 (6 bases). This CDR3 has 15 residues. Trimming took 1 base from V and 6 from J, leaving 13 bases between them.

This clonotype appeared many times. The rearrangement uses TRBV12-3 or TRBV12-4 and TRBJ1-2; 7 nucleotides match TRBD1. J gave up 3 bases and V 4 bases, and 11 bases lay outside the gene matches. This CDR3 spans 16 amino acids. The chain's CDR3 is CASSSSRQGSYYGYTF. CDR3 coding DNA: TGTGCCAGCAGTTCCTCCCGACAGGGCTCTTACTATGGCTACACCTTC.

At least ten counts were recorded for this clonotype. V usage is TRBV12-3 or TRBV12-4 and J usage is TRBJ2-5; 7 positions agree with TRBD1. This CDR3 is built from 15 residues. J was trimmed by 6 bases and V by 6 bases; bases with no gene match: 13. Here the CDR3 reads CASSPGQKRGQTQYF. CDR3 sequence (DNA): TGTGCCAGCAGCCCGGGACAGAAGAGAGGGCAGACCCAGTACTTC.